This T cell receptor (beta chain) was captured in a study of technical replicates of blood from a few donors. The CDR3 has 15 amino acids. Per the germline V gene, CDR1 is MNHEY and CDR2 is SMNVEV (reference sequence). The ends were cut back, 5 bases at V and 0 bases at J, with 14 bases in the middle. Data came from immunoSEQ multiplex PCR; TCRdb stores just in-frame clones and leaves some out. The sample shows approximately 88,000 clones, 94% of them seen only once. The chain links TRBV27 to TRBJ2-7; D unclear. The sample consisted of T cells isolated from PBMCs. The clonotype originates from a human donor in good health. The CDR3 nucleotides are TGTGCCAGCAGTATAAGACGGGTAAGCTCCTACGAGCAGTACTTC. Its translation: CASSIRRVSSYEQYF.